This TCR beta chain was profiled in a study of OX40 agonist ivuxolimab in advanced cancers. About the study: Every patient in dose escalation had hepatocellular carcinoma, melanoma, renal cell or head and neck cancer. From roughly 20 to 79 years was the age range, with a mean of approximately 58 years, and approximately 80% were male. Study-level points and caveats: The expanded peripheral T cells' antigen specificity was not determined.

Per the germline V gene, CDR1 is SGHVS and CDR2 is FQNEAQ. V shed 3 bases, J shed 7 bases, and the junction held 9 bases outside the gene matches. This CDR3 is built from 15 residues. With respect to this clone: Antigen unknown.

Clones were read by immunoSEQ multiplex PCR, and TCRdb kept only the in-frame ones, dropping some. This sample yields 63,000 or so clones, of which almost 85% are seen a single time; 6% to 9.5% belongs to the top ten. This chain uses TRBV7-8 with TRBJ1-2, with 9 bases matching TRBD1. This clonotype originated in an adult with an advanced solid tumor such as melanoma, head and neck, liver or kidney cancer. The source was CD4+ or CD8+ T cells sorted from blood, collected in a trial of the OX40 agonist ivuxolimab. CDR3 nucleotide sequence: TGTGCCAGCAGCTTGAGAGAACAGGGGGCGGGTGGCTACACCTTC. This sequence encodes CASSLREQGAGGYTF.